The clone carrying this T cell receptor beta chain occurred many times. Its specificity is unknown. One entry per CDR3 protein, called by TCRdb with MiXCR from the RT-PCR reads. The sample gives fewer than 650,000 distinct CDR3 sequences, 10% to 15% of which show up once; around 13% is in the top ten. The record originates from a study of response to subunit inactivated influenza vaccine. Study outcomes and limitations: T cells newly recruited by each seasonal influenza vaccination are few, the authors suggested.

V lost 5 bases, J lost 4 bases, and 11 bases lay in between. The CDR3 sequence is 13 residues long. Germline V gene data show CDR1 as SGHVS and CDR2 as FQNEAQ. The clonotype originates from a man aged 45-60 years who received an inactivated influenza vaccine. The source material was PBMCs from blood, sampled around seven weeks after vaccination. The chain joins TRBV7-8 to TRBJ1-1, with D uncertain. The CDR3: CASSQQTVTEAFF. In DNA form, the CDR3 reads TGTGCCAGCAGCCAACAGACGGTCACTGAAGCTTTCTTT.